Each of the 27 T cell receptor beta chains below was sequenced from the same sample in a study of blood T cell repertoires in COVID-19. Profiling relied on immunoSEQ multiplex PCR, and the TCRdb table lists in-frame clones only, not all of them. The sample lists roughly 250,000 clones; around 90% were seen once. The material sequenced was PBMCs or T cells enriched from blood (not recorded which). The receptors derive from a woman in her twenties or thirties with acute COVID-19.

CDR3 coding DNA: TGTGCCAGCAGCCCGAGACAGGGAATCTATGGCTACACCTTC. It encodes CASSPRQGIYGYTF. The rearrangement joins TRBV7-8 to TRBJ1-2, with TRBD1 matching over 7 bases. V lost 5 bases and J lost 4; bases outside the gene matches: 7. Looked up from germline, CDR1 is SGHVS and CDR2 is FQNEAQ. The CDR3 contains 14 residues.

The gene calls are TRBV27 and TRBJ1-2; 9 bases are shared with TRBD1. Germline V gives CDR1 MNHEY, CDR2 SMNVEV (reference sequence). V trimming: 4 bases; J trimming: 4 bases; junction bases outside the gene matches: 1. This CDR3 has 13 residues. The CDR3 spells CASSSGQGYGYTF. The CDR3 DNA sequence: TGTGCCAGCAGTTCGGGACAGGGCTATGGCTACACCTTC.

V is TRBV5-1 and J is TRBJ2-5; 12 nucleotides agree with TRBD2. CDR1 and CDR2 from the germline V gene are SGHRS and YFSETQ. This CDR3 contains 16 residues. V dropped 4 bases and J dropped 2; count of bases not matched to a gene: 6. Here the CDR3 DNA reads TGCGCCAGCAGCACTGGACTAGCGGGGCTACAAGAGACCCAGTACTTC. Protein: CASSTGLAGLQETQYF. The full variable domain, rest sourced from reference TRBV5-1 and TRBJ2-5, is KAGVTQTPRYLIKTRGQQVTLSCSPISGHRSVSWYQQTPGQGLQFLFEYFSETQRNKGNFPGRFSGRQFSNSRSEMNVSTLELGDSALYLCASSTGLAGLQETQYFGPGTRLLVL.

V usage is TRBV3-1 (or the pseudogene TRBV3-2) and J usage is TRBJ1-5, with 7 nucleotides matching TRBD1. The CDR3 covers 19 residues. The V gene end was trimmed by 2 bases and the J gene end by 2 bases; junction bases not matched to a gene: 15. Germline CDR1 LGHDT, CDR2 YNNKEL (reference sequence). The CDR3 loop is CASSQQRTGDLLGNQPQHF. Here the CDR3 DNA reads TGTGCCAGCAGCCAACAACGGACAGGTGATCTCTTAGGCAATCAGCCCCAGCATTTT.

The chain couples TRBV9 to TRBJ2-3; 7 bases agree with TRBD1. The CDR3 is 17 residues long. CDR1 and CDR2 (germline): SGDLS, YYNGEE. The trim removed 0 bases at V and 2 bases at J, leaving 9 bases unmatched. CDR3 DNA sequence: TGTGCCAGCAGCGTAGTGAGCACCGGGACAGTCACAGATACGCAGTATTTT. The encoded protein is CASSVVSTGTVTDTQYF.

The rearrangement uses TRBV27 and TRBJ1-1, with D possibly being TRBD1 (6 bases). Trimming removed 3 bases at V and 2 bases at J, with 10 bases between. From germline, CDR1 is MNHEY and CDR2 SMNVEV (reference sequence). The CDR3 loop spans 14 amino acids. Here the CDR3 reads CASSFTGTNTEAFF. As DNA, the CDR3 is TGTGCCAGCAGTTTCACAGGGACCAACACTGAAGCTTTCTTT.

This rearrangement joins TRBV19 to TRBJ2-6; 9 positions match TRBD1. CDR1 is LNHDA and CDR2 is SQIVND in the germline V gene (reference sequence). Trimming at V came to 9 bases and at J to 0 bases, leaving 3 bases not matched to a gene. The length of the CDR3 is 15 residues. The CDR3 loop is CASGQGSSGANVLTF. DNA for the CDR3: TGTGCCAGCGGACAGGGGAGCTCTGGGGCCAACGTCCTGACTTTC.

This clone has more than one count but fewer than ten. This chain connects TRBV11-2 to TRBJ1-3; the D gene is possibly TRBD1 (6 bases). Germline V lookup: CDR1 SGHAT, CDR2 FQNNGV. V was trimmed by 0 bases and J by 7 bases, leaving 16 bases between them. The CDR3 runs to 16 residues. The CDR3 sequence is CASSLDRGGAGNTIYF. The CDR3, as DNA: TGTGCCAGCAGCTTAGATCGAGGGGGGGCCGGGAACACCATATATTTT.

This clone was seen a few times. The rearrangement uses TRBV25-1 and TRBJ1-3; tentatively, D is TRBD1 (5 bases). Germline assignment: CDR1 MGHDK and CDR2 SYGVNS. The CDR3 covers 17 residues. Trimming stripped 2 bases from V and 0 bases from J, with 14 bases between. The CDR3 nucleotides are TGTGCCAGCAGTGAACCCGGGGGACGGTTCTCTGGAAACACCATATATTTT. It codes for CASSEPGGRFSGNTIYF.

This sequence joins TRBV27 and TRBJ1-2, with D possibly TRBD1 on 6 matching bases. This CDR3 contains 14 residues. The germline V gene has CDR1 MNHEY and CDR2 SMNVEV (reference sequence). V lost 4 bases and J 6 bases, leaving 15 bases between the germline ends. CDR3 sequence reads: CASSSTGPFDGYTF. The CDR3, as DNA: TGTGCCAGCAGTTCGACAGGCCCGTTCGATGGCTACACCTTC.

The V and J genes are TRBV30 and TRBJ2-7, with TRBD1 identical over 7 bases. Looked up from germline, CDR1 is GTSNPN and CDR2 is SVGIG (reference sequence). This CDR3 is built from 18 residues. Trimming removed 0 bases from V and 2 bases from J; junction bases left unmatched: 16. This chain's CDR3 is CAWSVHRGTAASPYEQYF. The CDR3 nucleotides are TGTGCCTGGAGTGTCCACAGGGGTACGGCGGCGTCACCCTACGAGCAGTACTTC.

This rearrangement joins TRBV5-4 to TRBJ1-1, with 8 bases identical to TRBD1. The CDR3 runs to 15 residues. Germline V lookup: CDR1 SGHNT, CDR2 YYREEE (reference sequence). The V gene end was trimmed by 1 base and the J gene end by 4 bases; junction bases not matched to a gene: 6. This chain's CDR3 is CASSLQNQGATEAFF. The DNA of the CDR3 is TGTGCCAGCAGCTTGCAGAACCAGGGGGCCACTGAAGCTTTCTTT. Complete variable domain (other parts from reference TRBV5-4 and TRBJ1-1): ETGVTQSPTHLIKTRGQQVTLRCSSQSGHNTVSWYQQALGQGPQFIFQYYREEENGRGNFPPRFSGLQFPNYSSELNVNALELDDSALYLCASSLQNQGATEAFFGQGTRLTVV.

CDR3 DNA sequence: TGTGCCAGCAGCCAAGGGGGACAGGGGAGCTCCTACAATGAGCAGTTCTTC. Protein: CASSQGGQGSSYNEQFF. The rearrangement links TRBV3-1 (or the pseudogene TRBV3-2) to TRBJ2-1; the match to TRBD1 covers 10 bases. CDR1 is LGHDT and CDR2 is YNNKEL in the germline V gene (reference sequence). V was clipped by 1 base and J by 0 bases; unmatched bases: 3. This CDR3 region has 17 residues.

This clone was detected once. This rearrangement joins TRBV6-1 to TRBJ2-5, with TRBD2 identical over 7 bases. V was clipped by 2 bases and J by 5 bases; unmatched bases: 11. Germline CDR1 is MNHNS and CDR2 is SASEGT. The CDR3 contains 16 residues. The CDR3 DNA sequence: TGTGCCAGCAGTGAAACCTGGGAGGGCGAGGGGGAGACCCAGTACTTC. Translation gives CASSETWEGEGETQYF.

The rearrangement uses TRBV4-3 and TRBJ2-1; possible D gene TRBD1, 6 bases. Per germline, CDR1 LGHNA and CDR2 YSLEER. The CDR3 contains 14 residues. V was shortened by 0 bases and J by 5 bases, with 8 bases between the two germline ends. This chain's CDR3 is CASSQDTGNNEQFF. CDR3 bases: TGCGCCAGCAGCCAAGATACAGGGAACAATGAGCAGTTCTTC.

The chain's CDR3 is CASSDRTGSGNTIYF. For the CDR3, the DNA is TGTGCCAGCAGCGACCGGACTGGGTCTGGAAACACCATATATTTT. V gene TRBV11-2 combines with J gene TRBJ1-3; no reliable D call. Germline V lookup: CDR1 SGHAT, CDR2 FQNNGV. V was trimmed by 5 bases and J by 1 base, leaving 12 bases between them. The CDR3 has 15 residues.

V gene TRBV7-9 combines with J gene TRBJ2-3; maybe TRBD2 (6 bases). In germline, CDR1 is SEHNR, CDR2 FQNEAQ (reference sequence). The V end lost 1 base, the J end lost 2 bases, and 13 bases lay between the germline ends. The CDR3 has 16 residues. This CDR3 reads CASSLEGASATDTQYF. The CDR3 DNA sequence: TGTGCCAGCAGCTTAGAAGGGGCTAGCGCCACAGATACGCAGTATTTT.

In this sample, this clone turned up a few times. V usage is TRBV4-3 and J usage is TRBJ1-5; 7 nucleotides line up with TRBD1. The CDR3 spans 14 residues. CDR1 is LGHNA, CDR2 YSLEER, per germline. The V segment lost 0 bases and the J segment 5 bases; nucleotides outside the gene matches: 1. CDR3 sequence reads: CASSQDTGDQPQHF. CDR3 DNA sequence: TGCGCCAGCAGCCAAGATACAGGGGATCAGCCCCAGCATTTT.

This clone came up once. V gene TRBV11-2 combines with J gene TRBJ1-1; 7 bases are a match to TRBD1. Germline V gene data show CDR1 as SGHAT and CDR2 as FQNNGV. The CDR3 has 14 residues. J gave up 5 bases and V 3 bases, and 6 bases lay outside the gene matches. The CDR3 bases are TGTGCCAGCAGCTTGCCCGCAGGGGGAACTGAAGCTTTCTTT. This translates into CASSLPAGGTEAFF.

This clone was detected only a few times. The chain uses TRBV25-1 and TRBJ1-4; 7 bases map to TRBD1. The CDR3 extends over 15 amino acids. J was trimmed by 2 bases and V by 2 bases; bases with no gene match: 2. Germline V lookup: CDR1 MGHDK, CDR2 SYGVNS. CDR3 amino acids: CASSEGTATNEKLFF. The CDR3 coding sequence is TGTGCCAGCAGTGAAGGGACAGCTACTAATGAAAAACTGTTTTTT. Full variable domain (remainder filled in from reference TRBV25-1 and TRBJ1-4): EADIYQTPRYLVIGTGKKITLECSQTMGHDKMYWYQQDPGMELHLIHYSYGVNSTEKGDLSSESTVSRIRTEHFPLTLESARPSHTSQYLCASSEGTATNEKLFFGSGTQLSVL.

This clone was recorded only once. The chain couples TRBV7-2 to TRBJ2-1, with D possibly TRBD1 on 6 matching bases. CDR1 is SGHTA and CDR2 is FQGNSA in the germline V gene. The CDR3 is 15 amino acids. V was cut by 2 bases and J by 7 bases, with 15 bases left in between. The CDR3 region is CASSLMITGRNEQFF. DNA for the CDR3: TGTGCCAGCAGCTTAATGATTACAGGGCGGAATGAGCAGTTCTTC.

This chain connects TRBV5-1 to TRBJ1-2, with D possibly matching TRBD1 (6 bases). Trimming left V 1 base short and J 6 bases short, with 16 bases between. The CDR3 totals 15 residues. CDR1 SGHRS and CDR2 YFSETQ come from the germline V gene. The CDR3 DNA is TGCGCCAGCAGCTTGTTCACCCAGGGGTTGGATGGCTACACCTTC. Protein product: CASSLFTQGLDGYTF. Combining the CDR3 with reference TRBV5-1 and TRBJ1-2 gives the whole variable domain KAGVTQTPRYLIKTRGQQVTLSCSPISGHRSVSWYQQTPGQGLQFLFEYFSETQRNKGNFPGRFSGRQFSNSRSEMNVSTLELGDSALYLCASSLFTQGLDGYTFGSGTRLTVV.

V and J are TRBV19 and TRBJ2-7, with 7 bases aligning to TRBD1. Germline CDR1 reads LNHDA; CDR2 reads SQIVND (reference sequence). Losses at the gene ends were 4 bases for V and 12 bases for J; bases not matched to a gene: 6. This CDR3 is built from 11 residues. For the CDR3, the DNA is TGTGCCAGTAGTAAAGGGGGCCAGAGGTACTTC. Amino acid sequence: CASSKGGQRYF.

The chain recombines TRBV4-3 with TRBJ1-6, with D perhaps matching TRBD1 (6 bases). The CDR3 covers 15 residues. Germline V CDR1 and CDR2: LGHNA, YSLEER. The V end lost 2 bases, the J end lost 10 bases, and 15 bases lay between the germline ends. The CDR3 nucleotides are TGCGCCAGCAGCCAAAGGTACAGGGATGGGTCACCCCTCCACTTT. This sequence encodes CASSQRYRDGSPLHF.

J is TRBJ1-6 and V is TRBV19; 7 positions match TRBD1. V lost 5 bases, J lost 5 bases, and 9 bases stayed unmatched. In germline, CDR1 is LNHDA, CDR2 SQIVND (reference sequence). The CDR3 sequence is 16 residues long. This CDR3 reads CASSSKTGRNNSPLHF. The CDR3 region has the DNA TGTGCCAGTAGTTCCAAGACAGGGAGGAATAATTCACCCCTCCACTTT.

The chain carries TRBV5-1 and TRBJ1-1; D possibly corresponds to TRBD1 (6 bases). The CDR3 spans 14 residues. Germline CDR1 and CDR2: SGHRS and YFSETQ. V lost 1 base and J 1 base, leaving 8 bases between the germline ends. CDR3 loop: CASSLLQGNTEAFF. The CDR3 DNA reads as TGCGCCAGCAGCTTGTTACAGGGGAACACTGAAGCTTTCTTT.

The chain joins TRBV11-3 to TRBJ2-1, with a tentative D call TRBD1 (6 bases). Trimming left V 5 bases short and J 6 bases short, with 20 bases between. Germline values: CDR1 SGHNT, CDR2 YENEEA. The CDR3 is made up of 16 amino acids. CDR3 protein: CASSRGGRAGSNEQFF. CDR3 DNA: TGTGCCAGCAGCAGAGGGGGTAGGGCAGGGAGCAATGAGCAGTTCTTC.